Detailed here is one T cell receptor beta chain. Antigen unknown. An immunoSEQ assay, version v3.0, was performed at survey level. The repertoire was sequenced with immunoSEQ multiplex PCR; TCRdb's copy has only in-frame clones and lacks some. The table lists 25,000 to 30,000 clones, 82% of them singletons. The data are from a study of long-term antiretroviral therapy in people with HIV. As for the study in general: It was about a decade before the 2015 immediate-ART recommendation that the earliest samples were taken.

V lost 5 bases, J lost 7 bases, and 11 bases lay in between. Germline CDR1 and CDR2: MNHEY and SMNVEV (reference sequence). The CDR3 contains 12 residues. Regarding the study as a whole: Diversity remained lower than transplant donor controls, even though it increased after ART. Older ART regimens were possibly in use when the blood was collected between about 2004 and 2018.

This material consisted of unsorted PBMCs, taken 0.8 years before starting antiretroviral therapy. This clonotype was sampled from a man aged 18-30 years with HIV. V and J are TRBV27 and TRBJ1-2, with D tentatively TRBD1 (6 bases). The CDR3 loop is CASSAQGVGYTF. In DNA form, the CDR3 reads TGTGCCAGCAGTGCACAGGGAGTTGGCTACACCTTC.